The rows below give T cell receptor beta chains drawn from one sample of a study of vaccination effects on CD4 cells after COVID-19. Their target antigens are unknown. The assay was immunoSEQ multiplex PCR, and TCRdb's table has in-frame clones only and misses some. The table has 55,000 to 75,000 clones, about 65% seen once. Sequencing used CD4+ T cells from PBMCs cultured with HCoV-OC43 spike peptides, obtained before COVID-19 vaccination. The receptor set was obtained from a human donor who received a COVID-19 vaccine. Each CDR3 is given with its conserved first and last residue. The order of the fields is CDR3 DNA, CDR3 protein, clone size, D gene, V gene, J gene. The D gene is left open where the match is weak. Some rows mark clone size as missing; the rest say once, few, many or name a class of expanded clone.

CDR3 DNA: TGTGCCAGCAGCCAAGTCCCCAACACTGAAGCTTTCTTT
CDR3 protein: CASSQVPNTEAFF
clone size: .
D gene: .
V gene: TRBV3-1/TRBV3-2
J gene: TRBJ1-1

CDR3 DNA: TGTGCCGCCCCCGGGACCCTGGCCGCAGATACGCAGTATTTT
CDR3 protein: CAAPGTLAADTQYF
clone size: few
D gene: .
V gene: TRBV5-8
J gene: TRBJ2-3

CDR3 DNA: TGTGCCAGCAGCGGGGACAGCCCTCACTATGGCTACACCTTC
CDR3 protein: CASSGDSPHYGYTF
clone size: .
D gene: TRBD1
V gene: TRBV5-4
J gene: TRBJ1-2

CDR3 DNA: TGCGCCAGCAGCCAAGATTTGGGAGATACGCAGTATTTT
CDR3 protein: CASSQDLGDTQYF
clone size: .
D gene: .
V gene: TRBV4-3
J gene: TRBJ2-3

CDR3 DNA: TGTGCCAGCTCACCCGAACATGGGCCCCAGCATTTT
CDR3 protein: CASSPEHGPQHF
clone size: .
D gene: .
V gene: TRBV18
J gene: TRBJ1-5

CDR3 DNA: TGTGCCAGCAGCAGGGACAGGGGAGAAAGCAATGAGCAGTTCTTC
CDR3 protein: CASSRDRGESNEQFF
clone size: .
D gene: TRBD1
V gene: TRBV6-5
J gene: TRBJ2-1

CDR3 DNA: TGTGCCAGCAGTCCGACAGCGAACTATGGCTACACCTTC
CDR3 protein: CASSPTANYGYTF
clone size: .
D gene: .
V gene: TRBV28
J gene: TRBJ1-2

CDR3 DNA: TGTGCCTGGAGTGTTCGCGGTGATCAGCCCCAGCATTTT
CDR3 protein: CAWSVRGDQPQHF
clone size: .
D gene: .
V gene: TRBV30
J gene: TRBJ1-5

CDR3 DNA: TGTGCCTGGAGTGTAAGGGGGCTAGTCCAGAATGAGCAGTTCTTC
CDR3 protein: CAWSVRGLVQNEQFF
clone size: .
D gene: TRBD1
V gene: TRBV30
J gene: TRBJ2-1

CDR3 DNA: TGTGCCAGCAGCCAAGAAAGGCAGGGGTGGAACACCGGGGAGCTGTTTTTT
CDR3 protein: CASSQERQGWNTGELFF
clone size: few
D gene: .
V gene: TRBV14
J gene: TRBJ2-2

CDR3 DNA: TGCGCCACCAGAGGAGGAAACACCATATATTTT
CDR3 protein: CATRGGNTIYF
clone size: .
D gene: .
V gene: TRBV10-1
J gene: TRBJ1-3

CDR3 DNA: TGTGCCAGCAGCAAAGGGGACGACAGGGAGGGGAACACTGAAGCTTTCTTT
CDR3 protein: CASSKGDDREGNTEAFF
clone size: .
D gene: .
V gene: TRBV21-1
J gene: TRBJ1-1

CDR3 DNA: TGCGCCAGCAGTGAGTTCCAAGGCGGGGAGCTGTTTTTT
CDR3 protein: CASSEFQGGELFF
clone size: .
D gene: .
V gene: TRBV10-1
J gene: TRBJ2-2

CDR3 DNA: TGTGCCAGCTTTTGGGACAGGAGGTTCTATGGCTACACCTTC
CDR3 protein: CASFWDRRFYGYTF
clone size: few
D gene: TRBD1
V gene: TRBV2
J gene: TRBJ1-2

CDR3 DNA: TGTGCCAGCAGCGCCCACACAGGGAGTAACACAGATACGCAGTATTTT
CDR3 protein: CASSAHTGSNTDTQYF
clone size: .
D gene: .
V gene: TRBV9
J gene: TRBJ2-3

CDR3 DNA: TGTGCCAGCAGCGTATTGCCTTCGACTAGCACAGATACGCAGTATTTT
CDR3 protein: CASSVLPSTSTDTQYF
clone size: .
D gene: .
V gene: TRBV9
J gene: TRBJ2-3

CDR3 DNA: TGCAGCGTCCGGGACAGGGGCAATCAGCCCCAGCATTTT
CDR3 protein: CSVRDRGNQPQHF
clone size: .
D gene: TRBD1
V gene: TRBV29-1
J gene: TRBJ1-5

CDR3 DNA: TGTGCCAGCAGCTTAGTCGGTCGGGGGGCCGGTATCTACAATGAGCAGTTCTTC
CDR3 protein: CASSLVGRGAGIYNEQFF
clone size: .
D gene: .
V gene: TRBV7-2
J gene: TRBJ2-1

CDR3 DNA: TGTGCCAGCACCTTACCGAACACTGAAGCTTTCTTT
CDR3 protein: CASTLPNTEAFF
clone size: .
D gene: .
V gene: TRBV28
J gene: TRBJ1-1

CDR3 DNA: TGTGCCAGCAGCTTGGCGGGACAGAGGGCGGATACGCAGTATTTT
CDR3 protein: CASSLAGQRADTQYF
clone size: .
D gene: TRBD1
V gene: TRBV5-8
J gene: TRBJ2-3

CDR3 DNA: TGCGCCAGCAGCGGCCGGGACTCCCACCCGGAGCAGTTCTTC
CDR3 protein: CASSGRDSHPEQFF
clone size: .
D gene: .
V gene: TRBV5-1
J gene: TRBJ2-1

CDR3 DNA: TGCGCCAGCAGCCCGGGTGTGGGCACTGAAGCTTTCTTT
CDR3 protein: CASSPGVGTEAFF
clone size: .
D gene: .
V gene: TRBV5-1
J gene: TRBJ1-1

CDR3 DNA: TGTGCCAGCAGTTCCATCACAGGTTACAATCAGCCCCAGCATTTT
CDR3 protein: CASSSITGYNQPQHF
clone size: .
D gene: .
V gene: TRBV28
J gene: TRBJ1-5